These 32 T cell receptor beta chains were all obtained from the same sample, sequenced in a study of blood T cell repertoires in COVID-19. Some clones are missing from TCRdb's copy, which holds only in-frame ones; the method was immunoSEQ multiplex PCR. This table holds around 130,000 clones, over 80% found once. The sample comprised PBMCs or T cells enriched from blood (not recorded which). The source of these receptors is a woman aged 25 to 39 who had recovered from COVID-19.

This rearrangement joins TRBV5-8 to TRBJ2-6; D is ambiguous. Germline assignment: CDR1 SGHTS and CDR2 YDEGEE. Between the trimmed V and J ends, which lost 7 bases and 0 bases, there was a span of 8 bases. This CDR3 is built from 14 residues. The CDR3 region has the DNA TGTGCCAGCCCCCTAGTCTCTGGGGCCAACGTCCTGACTTTC. This sequence encodes CASPLVSGANVLTF.

In this sample, this clone turned up many times. V usage is TRBV24-1 and J usage is TRBJ2-1; maybe TRBD2 (6 bases). Trimming cost V 9 bases and J 7 bases, with 15 bases left between them. This CDR3 has 13 residues. CDR1 and CDR2 (germline): KGHDR, SFDVKD. The CDR3: CATLLRLDNEQFF. The CDR3 bases are TGTGCCACCTTATTAAGACTAGATAATGAGCAGTTCTTC.

This clone has a handful of counts. J is TRBJ1-4 and V is TRBV5-5; D gene uncertain. The CDR3 is 15 amino acids. The germline V gene encodes CDR1 SGHKS and CDR2 YYEKEE (reference sequence). Trimming stripped 0 bases from V and 2 bases from J, with 8 bases between. CDR3 amino acids: CASSLAPGTNEKLFF. The CDR3 DNA reads TGTGCCAGCAGCTTGGCACCCGGGACTAATGAAAAACTGTTTTTT.

This chain links TRBV5-5 with TRBJ2-7; D perhaps matches TRBD1 (6 bases). The CDR3 runs 16 residues. Germline V CDR1 and CDR2: SGHKS, YYEKEE (reference sequence). V dropped 5 bases and J dropped 2 bases, with 20 bases sitting between them. CDR3 amino acids: CASSRDTNLLTYEQYF. The CDR3 bases are TGTGCCAGCAGTCGGGACACTAACCTCCTAACCTACGAGCAGTACTTC. Using reference TRBV5-5 and TRBJ2-7 for the parts outside the CDR3, the full variable domain is DAGVTQSPTHLIKTRGQQVTLRCSPISGHKSVSWYQQVLGQGPQFIFQYYEKEERGRGNFPDRFSARQFPNYSSELNVNALLLGDSALYLCASSRDTNLLTYEQYFGPGTRLTVT.

The J gene is TRBJ1-6, the V gene TRBV2, with 8 bases aligning to TRBD1. The CDR3 has 13 residues. Unmatched junction bases numbered 4, after V lost 6 bases and J lost 9 bases. Germline CDR1 reads SNHLY; CDR2 reads FYNNEI. The CDR3 region is CASRGQGTSPLHF. DNA of the CDR3: TGTGCCAGCAGAGGACAGGGCACTTCACCCCTCCACTTT.

Comments on this clone: Other nucleotide sequences from this sample produce the same CDR3. The chain is built from TRBV30 and TRBJ2-3; 8 nucleotides match TRBD2. V dropped 3 bases and J dropped 1; count of bases not matched to a gene: 6. Germline V gene sequence: CDR1 GTSNPN, CDR2 SVGIG (reference sequence). This CDR3 is built from 15 residues. This CDR3 reads CAWRATSGRTDTQYF. The CDR3 nucleotides are TGTGCCTGGAGGGCTACTAGCGGCCGCACAGATACGCAGTATTTT.

The V and J genes are TRBV4-3 and TRBJ2-7; D remains ambiguous. The germline CDR1 and CDR2 sequences are LGHNA and YSLEER. The CDR3 is made up of 15 amino acids. V was trimmed by 1 base and J by 0 bases, leaving 10 bases between them. CDR3 DNA sequence: TGCGCCAGCAGCCAAGTGATAGCTAGCTCCTACGAGCAGTACTTC. It yields the protein CASSQVIASSYEQYF.

The rearrangement uses TRBV7-2 and TRBJ1-1; TRBD1 matches at 9 bases. CDR1 and CDR2 from the germline V gene are SGHTA and FQGNSA. The J segment lost 2 bases and the V segment lost 2 bases, leaving 3 bases of the junction unmatched. The CDR3 runs 15 residues. CDR3 nucleotide sequence: TGTGCCAGCAGCTTAAACAGGGGGCCTAACACTGAAGCTTTCTTT. It yields the protein CASSLNRGPNTEAFF.

The CDR3 bases are TGTGCCACCAGTGATGGGACAGAGAGGGGAACTGAAGCTTTCTTT. Translating gives CATSDGTERGTEAFF. The chain links TRBV24-1 to TRBJ1-1; 7 bases fit TRBD1. The CDR3 has 15 residues. Trimming at V came to 3 bases and at J to 5 bases, leaving 8 bases not matched to a gene. Germline V lookup: CDR1 KGHDR, CDR2 SFDVKD.

V and J are TRBV2 and TRBJ1-3; D is undetermined. The CDR3 sequence is 13 residues long. The germline V gene has CDR1 SNHLY and CDR2 FYNNEI. V was shortened by 7 bases and J by 0 bases, with 7 bases between the two germline ends. CDR3: CASTTFSGNTIYF. In DNA, the CDR3 is TGTGCCAGCACCACTTTCTCTGGAAACACCATATATTTT.

This clone is a singleton in its sample. The chain is built from TRBV7-2 and TRBJ2-5; 10 positions match TRBD2. V trimming: 1 base; J trimming: 1 base; junction bases outside the gene matches: 3. From germline, CDR1 is SGHTA and CDR2 FQGNSA. This CDR3 region has 16 residues. CDR3 protein: CASSLGTSGSQETQYF. DNA for the CDR3: TGTGCCAGCAGCTTAGGGACTAGCGGATCCCAAGAGACCCAGTACTTC.

The rearrangement links TRBV2 to TRBJ1-2; tentatively, D is TRBD1 (5 bases). The V gene lost 7 bases and the J gene lost 4 bases, with 13 bases spanning the gap. There are 13 residues in the CDR3. Germline CDR1 SNHLY, CDR2 FYNNEI. The CDR3 DNA reads TGTGCCAGCAACCAACAGGCCCCCTATGGCTACACCTTC. As protein: CASNQQAPYGYTF.

This rearrangement joins TRBV2 to TRBJ2-7; 7 bases are a match to TRBD1. V shed 6 bases and J 2 bases; nucleotides not matched to a gene: 10. CDR1 is SNHLY, CDR2 FYNNEI, per germline. This CDR3 spans 15 amino acids. The CDR3, as DNA: TGTGCCAGCAGCGAGACAGGGTCCACCGCCTACGAGCAGTACTTC. Translating gives CASSETGSTAYEQYF.

The J gene is TRBJ1-5, the V gene TRBV5-8; 11 bases fit TRBD1. The germline CDR1 and CDR2 sequences are SGHTS and YDEGEE. The CDR3 contains 16 residues. The ends lost 4 bases at V and 2 bases at J; junction bases unmatched: 5. In DNA, the CDR3 is TGTGCCAGCAGCCGGGACAGGGGGTTGGGCAATCAGCCCCAGCATTTT. Its translation: CASSRDRGLGNQPQHF. Based on the CDR3 plus reference TRBV5-8 and TRBJ1-5, the full variable domain is EAGVTQSPTHLIKTRGQQATLRCSPISGHTSVYWYQQALGLGLQFLLWYDEGEERNRGNFPPRFSGRQFPNYSSELNVNALELEDSALYLCASSRDRGLGNQPQHFGDGTRLSIL.

The CDR3 region has the DNA TGTGCCAGCAGTGAGAGATGGAGGGCCGATGAGCAGTTCTTC. Its protein is CASSERWRADEQFF. The V call is TRBV25-1, the J call TRBJ2-1; a possible D gene is TRBD2 (6 bases). From germline, CDR1 is MGHDK and CDR2 SYGVNS. Trimming took 3 bases from V and 8 from J, leaving 14 bases between them. This CDR3 comprises 14 residues. Supplemented by reference TRBV25-1 and TRBJ2-1, the full variable domain reads EADIYQTPRYLVIGTGKKITLECSQTMGHDKMYWYQQDPGMELHLIHYSYGVNSTEKGDLSSESTVSRIRTEHFPLTLESARPSHTSQYLCASSERWRADEQFFGPGTRLTVL.

J is TRBJ1-3 and V is TRBV6-4; D gene unclear. This CDR3 is built from 10 residues. The V gene lost 10 bases and the J gene lost 7 bases, with 8 bases spanning the gap. Germline loops: CDR1 MRHNA, CDR2 SNTAGT. The CDR3 is CANRGNTIYF. As DNA, the CDR3 is TGTGCCAACCGCGGGAACACCATATATTTT.

This rearrangement joins TRBV7-9 to TRBJ2-5, with D possibly TRBD2 on 6 matching bases. V dropped 4 bases and J dropped 1 base, with 16 bases sitting between them. The germline V gene encodes CDR1 SEHNR and CDR2 FQNEAQ (reference sequence). CDR3 length equals 16 residues. The CDR3 region is CASSSLRDSTQETQYF. DNA of the CDR3: TGTGCCAGCAGCTCACTAAGGGACTCCACCCAAGAGACCCAGTACTTC.

The chain links TRBV9 to TRBJ1-1; possible D gene TRBD1, 5 bases. The germline V gene has CDR1 SGDLS and CDR2 YYNGEE. V lost 0 bases to trimming and J lost 3 bases, with 12 bases between them. The CDR3 is made up of 15 amino acids. The chain's CDR3 is CASSVGGVAYTEAFF. DNA for the CDR3: TGTGCCAGCAGCGTAGGGGGGGTGGCATACACTGAAGCTTTCTTT.

This clone was observed a few times. The chain uses TRBV6-5 and TRBJ1-6; 10 bases are shared with TRBD1. The CDR3 spans 15 residues. V was clipped by 5 bases and J by 5 bases; unmatched bases: 3. Germline CDR1 reads MNHEY; CDR2 reads SVGAGI. CDR3 protein: CASSRGQGDNSPLHF. The CDR3 bases are TGTGCCAGCAGTAGAGGACAGGGGGATAATTCACCCCTCCACTTT.

V is TRBV9 and J is TRBJ2-7; D unclear. Germline V gene sequence: CDR1 SGDLS, CDR2 YYNGEE. This CDR3 spans 13 amino acids. V was pared by 0 bases and J by 6 bases, with 10 bases between. CDR3 amino acids: CASSVGASTEQYF. The CDR3 region has the DNA TGTGCCAGCAGCGTAGGGGCCTCGACCGAGCAGTACTTC.

The chain recombines TRBV7-9 with TRBJ1-2; no clear D. This CDR3 comprises 16 residues. Per germline, CDR1 SEHNR and CDR2 FQNEAQ (reference sequence). The V end was cut by 4 bases, the J end by 1 base, with 16 bases between. CDR3 amino acids: CASSSSITNRNYGYTF. The CDR3 DNA reads TGTGCCAGCAGCTCCTCTATCACGAATCGTAACTATGGCTACACCTTC.

The V gene is TRBV7-2, the J gene TRBJ2-4; D unclear. Germline CDR1 is SGHTA and CDR2 is FQGNSA. V was clipped by 0 bases and J by 0 bases, with 12 bases between them. There are 17 residues in the CDR3. This CDR3 reads CASSLAFSLGAKNIQYF. As DNA, the CDR3 is TGTGCCAGCAGCTTAGCATTTAGCCTTGGAGCCAAAAACATTCAGTACTTC. Together with reference TRBV7-2 and TRBJ2-4, the CDR3 gives the full variable domain: GAGVSQSPSNKVTEKGKDVELRCDPISGHTALYWYRQSLGQGLEFLIYFQGNSAPDKSGLPSDRFSAERTGGSVSTLTIQRTQQEDSAVYLCASSLAFSLGAKNIQYFGAGTRLSVL.

V and J are TRBV4-1 and TRBJ1-1; 9 bases are a match to TRBD1. This CDR3 has 15 amino acids. V was pared by 3 bases and J by 5 bases, with 7 bases of the junction left unmatched. CDR1 MGHRA and CDR2 YSYEKL come from the germline V gene. Here the CDR3 reads CASSQGQGPRTEAFF. The CDR3 region has the DNA TGCGCCAGCAGCCAGGGACAGGGCCCGAGGACTGAAGCTTTCTTT.

The V call is TRBV5-4, the J call TRBJ2-1, with D possibly TRBD1 on 7 matching bases. Between the trimmed V and J ends, which lost 3 bases and 2 bases, there was a span of 15 bases. Germline CDR1 SGHNT, CDR2 YYREEE (reference sequence). This CDR3 spans 16 amino acids. CDR3 DNA: TGTGCCAGCAGCTCGATAGGGGGGACAGCCTACAATGAGCAGTTCTTC. This encodes CASSSIGGTAYNEQFF.

The J gene is TRBJ2-5, the V gene TRBV7-2; no reliable D call. The CDR3 spans 14 residues. CDR1 is SGHTA and CDR2 is FQGNSA in the germline V gene. V was cut by 3 bases and J by 2 bases, with 10 bases left in between. This CDR3 is CASSFGQLQETQYF. CDR3 sequence (DNA): TGTGCCAGCAGCTTTGGGCAATTACAAGAGACCCAGTACTTC.

The chain recombines TRBV5-4 with TRBJ2-1, with D perhaps TRBD2 (6 bases). This CDR3 spans 13 amino acids. The germline V and J ends were trimmed by 4 bases and 4 bases, with 9 bases remaining between them. Per the germline V gene, CDR1 is SGHNT and CDR2 is YYREEE (reference sequence). CDR3: CASSPGLYNEQFF. In DNA form, the CDR3 reads TGTGCCAGCAGCCCGGGACTTTACAATGAGCAGTTCTTC.

The chain carries TRBV30 and TRBJ2-3; 8 nucleotides align to TRBD2. The CDR3 contains 16 residues. V dropped 4 bases and J dropped 1; count of bases not matched to a gene: 10. CDR1 is GTSNPN and CDR2 is SVGIG in the germline V gene (reference sequence). Here the CDR3 reads CAWTLGTRGGTDTQYF. In nucleotides, the CDR3 is TGTGCCTGGACCCTAGGGACTAGAGGTGGCACAGATACGCAGTATTTT.

This chain joins TRBV11-2 and TRBJ2-3, with D perhaps matching TRBD1 (5 bases). Germline V gene sequence: CDR1 SGHAT, CDR2 FQNNGV. Trimming stripped 3 bases from V and 0 bases from J, with 10 bases between. This CDR3 is 15 amino acids long. This CDR3 reads CASSLTATSTDTQYF. CDR3 in DNA: TGTGCCAGCAGCTTGACAGCGACTAGCACAGATACGCAGTATTTT. The complete variable domain, with remaining parts taken from reference TRBV11-2 and TRBJ2-3, reads EAGVAQSPRYKIIEKRQSVAFWCNPISGHATLYWYQQILGQGPKLLIQFQNNGVVDDSQLPKDRFSAERLKGVDSTLKIQPAKLEDSAVYLCASSLTATSTDTQYFGPGTRLTVL.

This chain connects TRBV2 to TRBJ2-1; D perhaps matches TRBD2 (6 bases). The ends were cut back, 7 bases at V and 7 bases at J, with 17 bases in the middle. The CDR3 is made up of 14 amino acids. Germline assignment: CDR1 SNHLY and CDR2 FYNNEI. The CDR3 bases are TGTGCCAGCATCCTAACGGGAGTACGAAATGAGCAGTTCTTC. Translating gives CASILTGVRNEQFF.

This chain connects TRBV4-2 to TRBJ1-4; D uncertain. V was cut by 5 bases and J by 0 bases, with 22 bases left in between. Per the germline V gene, CDR1 is LGHNA and CDR2 is YNFKEQ. The CDR3 loop spans 19 amino acids. The chain's CDR3 is CASSTTVGTGLSTNEKLFF. The CDR3 DNA reads TGTGCCAGCAGCACCACGGTGGGCACGGGGTTATCAACTAATGAAAAACTGTTTTTT.

This clone was found a few times. The CDR3 sequence is CASSARRSGTDTQYF. CDR3 nucleotides: TGTGCCAGCAGCGCCAGGAGGAGCGGCACAGATACGCAGTATTTT. The chain combines TRBV9 with TRBJ2-3; tentative D call: TRBD2 (5 bases). The CDR3 has 15 residues. Trimming removed 3 bases from V and 1 base from J, with 12 bases in between. Germline loops: CDR1 SGDLS, CDR2 YYNGEE.

The gene calls are TRBV2 and TRBJ2-7, with TRBD2 identical over 9 bases. J was trimmed by 8 bases and V by 1 base; bases with no gene match: 12. This CDR3 is built from 16 residues. Germline V gene data show CDR1 as SNHLY and CDR2 as FYNNEI. CDR3 amino acids: CASSEVGSGSQLKQYF. The CDR3 nucleotides are TGTGCCAGCAGTGAAGTCGGTAGCGGGAGCCAGCTCAAGCAGTACTTC.